These 7 T cell receptor beta chains were sequenced from one sample in a study of regulatory T cells in long-lasting Graves disease. The time point here: newly diagnosed GD, antithyroid drugs for less than 3 months. With RNA extracted from PBMCs as input, the TCR library was made. Construction of TCR beta libraries relied on iRepertoire HTBI primers and on Arm-PCR targeting CDR3 regions. MiXCR, applied by TCRdb to the multiplex PCR reads, yields one record per CDR3 protein. This table has roughly 500,000 distinct CDR3 sequences, approximately 15% appearing once. These data were also reused for a study on T cells in Graves' hyperthyroidism and ophthalmopathy.

The specimen was peripheral blood mononuclear cells (PBMCs), collected at new diagnosis, from a patient treated with antithyroid drugs. Receptors originate from a woman aged 45-60 years with Graves disease.

The table lists this clonotype with a few counts. The gene calls are TRBV4-1 and TRBJ1-2; no reliable D call. Germline V CDR1 and CDR2: MGHRA, YSYEKL. The CDR3 runs 13 residues. The V and J ends lost 10 bases and 3 bases respectively, with 15 bases between them. This chain's CDR3 is CATARDMYYGYTF. The CDR3, as DNA: TGCGCCACTGCGAGGGATATGTACTATGGCTACACCTTC.

This clonotype was observed a few times. The CDR3 DNA follows: TGTGCCAGCAGTACCCCCGGGACAGGGGCGCCCCGCGCTGAAGCTTTCTTT. Amino acid sequence: CASSTPGTGAPRAEAFF. The V and J genes are TRBV6-1 and TRBJ1-1, with TRBD1 matching 10 bases. V was clipped by 5 bases and J by 6 bases; unmatched bases: 15. Germline assignment: CDR1 MNHNS and CDR2 SASEGT. The CDR3 is 17 amino acids.

The chain joins TRBV5-6 to TRBJ2-5; no reliable D call. This CDR3 is built from 14 residues. Germline loops: CDR1 SGHDT, CDR2 YYEEEE. With 0 bases removed from V and 2 bases from J, the gap between germline ends came to 8 bases. CDR3 loop: CASSLGLRQETQYF. In DNA form, the CDR3 reads TGTGCCAGCAGCTTGGGACTTCGACAAGAGACCCAGTACTTC.

This clonotype was detected many times. This chain joins TRBV20-1 and TRBJ1-1; 9 bases are a match to TRBD1. This CDR3 spans 17 amino acids. V dropped 0 bases and J dropped 3; count of bases not matched to a gene: 11. Germline CDR1 reads DFQATT; CDR2 reads SNEGSKA (reference sequence). CDR3 loop: CSARDWATGGRDTEAFF. CDR3 DNA: TGCAGTGCTAGAGATTGGGCCACAGGGGGCCGGGACACTGAAGCTTTCTTT.

Many counts were recorded for this clonotype. CDR3 loop: CASGTGADTQYF. For the CDR3, the DNA is TGTGCCAGCGGGACAGGGGCAGATACGCAGTATTTT. The chain combines TRBV6-1 with TRBJ2-3; 10 nucleotides line up with TRBD1. This CDR3 is 12 amino acids long. Germline V gene data show CDR1 as MNHNS and CDR2 as SASEGT. J gave up 4 bases and V 8 bases, and 0 bases lay outside the gene matches.

Only a few counts were recorded for this clonotype. CDR3 sequence reads: CASSQPLQGDYGYTF. In DNA form, the CDR3 reads TGCGCCAGCAGCCAACCTCTACAGGGTGACTATGGCTACACCTTC. V and J are TRBV4-1 and TRBJ1-2; TRBD1 might be the D (6 bases). V lost 2 bases and J lost 3, with 13 bases in between. The CDR3 is 15 amino acids. Germline CDR1 and CDR2: MGHRA and YSYEKL.

The chain uses TRBV5-1 and TRBJ1-4; D uncertain. Germline loops: CDR1 SGHRS, CDR2 YFSETQ. V lost 2 bases to trimming and J lost 7 bases, with 12 bases between them. CDR3 length: 14 residues. In DNA, the CDR3 is TGCGCCAGCAGCTTCAGTTCCAATCGTGAAAAACTGTTTTTT. It encodes CASSFSSNREKLFF.